A single sample is the source of the 18 T cell receptor beta chains below, sequenced in a study of T cell repertoires in cytomegalovirus infection. Using its own MiXCR run on the reads, TCRdb lists one record per CDR3 protein. This sample yields approximately 750,000 distinct CDR3 sequences, of which 35% are seen a single time; around 2.8% belongs to the top ten. The sequenced material came from PBMCs. Source of these receptors: a human donor in good health (CMV status not recorded). Some clones in this sample may be carry-over from other donors' samples.

This clonotype showed up just once. The conserved closing phenylalanine or tryptophan is absent in this CDR3, likely reflecting a read error. The CDR3 sequence: CASTTYMGRSNQPQHL. CDR3 sequence (DNA): TGTGCCAGTACCACATACATGGGGCGGAGCAATCAGCCCCAGCATTTG. The chain joins TRBV19 to TRBJ1-5, with D perhaps TRBD1 (5 bases). Germline lookup yields CDR1 LNHDA and CDR2 SQIVND (reference sequence). V lost 7 bases, J lost 1 base, and 17 bases lay in between. The CDR3 contains 16 residues.

This chain uses TRBV28 with TRBJ1-3, with D hard to call. The V gene lost 4 bases and the J gene lost 0 bases, with 7 bases spanning the gap. Germline V CDR1 and CDR2: MDHEN, SYDVKM. The CDR3 runs 14 residues. The CDR3 nucleotides are TGTGCCAGCAGTTGGGTGAGCTCTGGAAACACCATATATTTT. This gives the protein CASSWVSSGNTIYF.

This sequence joins TRBV10-3 and TRBJ1-6; 8 bases are shared with TRBD1. Trimming cost V 4 bases and J 0 bases; bases outside gene matches: 2. Germline V gives CDR1 ENHRY, CDR2 SYGVKD. This CDR3 is built from 16 residues. CDR3 in DNA: TGTGCCATCAGTGGGACAGGGAGCTCCTATAATTCACCCCTCCACTTT. Its translation is CAISGTGSSYNSPLHF.

The table lists this clonotype with a few counts. This chain uses TRBV19 with TRBJ2-2, with D uncertain. With 6 bases removed from V and 4 bases from J, the gap between germline ends came to 6 bases. Germline loops: CDR1 LNHDA, CDR2 SQIVND (reference sequence). There are 12 residues in the CDR3. This chain's CDR3 is CASRPGTGELFF. The CDR3 DNA reads as TGTGCCAGTAGGCCAGGCACCGGGGAGCTGTTTTTT.

The chain combines TRBV7-8 with TRBJ2-1; D is undetermined. The CDR3 is 13 amino acids. The germline gives CDR1 SGHVS, CDR2 FQNEAQ. Trimming cost V 7 bases and J 0 bases, with 7 bases left between them. The CDR3 DNA reads TGTGCCAGCAACCCGTTCTCCTACAATGAGCAGTTCTTC. As protein: CASNPFSYNEQFF.

This clonotype was seen ten or more times. The chain recombines TRBV7-2 with TRBJ2-7; perhaps TRBD2 as D (5 bases). This CDR3 comprises 14 residues. Germline CDR1 reads SGHTA; CDR2 reads FQGNSA. Between the trimmed V and J ends, which lost 2 bases and 5 bases, there was a span of 13 bases. The chain's CDR3 is CASSLQARGNEQYF. In DNA form, the CDR3 reads TGTGCCAGCAGCTTACAGGCCCGGGGTAACGAGCAGTACTTC.

The V gene is TRBV12-3 or TRBV12-4, the J gene TRBJ1-1; D unresolved. The CDR3 consists of 16 residues. V was cut by 3 bases and J by 3 bases, with 17 bases left in between. CDR3 sequence reads: CASSLDGGGYDTEAFF. The CDR3 DNA sequence: TGTGCCAGCAGTTTGGACGGCGGCGGTTACGACACTGAAGCTTTCTTT.

J is TRBJ2-7 and V is TRBV6-6; D call uncertain. The germline CDR1 and CDR2 sequences are MNHNY and SVGAGI (reference sequence). The ends were cut back, 5 bases at V and 4 bases at J, with 12 bases in the middle. This CDR3 has 13 amino acids. The CDR3 region is CASSPGISYEQYF. CDR3 nucleotide sequence: TGTGCCAGCAGTCCAGGTATATCTTACGAGCAGTACTTC.

The V call is TRBV7-2, the J call TRBJ2-3; 12 nucleotides agree with TRBD1. The germline V gene has CDR1 SGHTA and CDR2 FQGNSA. The CDR3 has 16 amino acids. Trimming cost V 6 bases and J 8 bases; bases outside gene matches: 12. The CDR3 DNA is TGTGCCAGCAGTTCGGGACAGGGGGCGAGGGGGACTACGCAGTATTTT. As protein: CASSSGQGARGTTQYF.

On this clonotype itself: A much larger clone differs from this one at a single base, so this may be a read error. The chain recombines TRBV7-2 with TRBJ1-4, with a possible D match to TRBD1 (5 bases). Germline CDR1 SGHTA, CDR2 FQGNSA. The CDR3 spans 15 residues. Trimming removed 5 bases at V and 5 bases at J, with 15 bases between. In DNA form, the CDR3 reads TGTGCCAGCAGCCCTCAGGGAAGACTGAATGAAAAACTGTTTTTT. It translates to CASSPQGRLNEKLFF.

This clonotype occurred a few times. The chain links TRBV12-3 or TRBV12-4 to TRBJ2-2; no definite D call. Trimming took 2 bases from V and 3 from J, leaving 10 bases between them. This CDR3 is built from 15 residues. The CDR3 nucleotides are TGTGCCAGCAGTTTATCCCCGCGGCACACCGGGGAGCTGTTTTTT. Translating gives CASSLSPRHTGELFF.

This clonotype was recorded at least ten times. V and J are TRBV7-6 and TRBJ2-1; TRBD2 agrees at 8 bases. The CDR3 totals 15 residues. Germline CDR1 reads SGHVS; CDR2 reads FNYEAQ. V lost 1 base and J lost 4; bases outside the gene matches: 3. In nucleotides, the CDR3 is TGTGCCAGCAGCTTAGAAAGCGGGAGTTACAATGAGCAGTTCTTC. Amino acid sequence: CASSLESGSYNEQFF.

The rearrangement uses TRBV5-4 and TRBJ2-5; 8 nucleotides agree with TRBD1. This CDR3 comprises 15 residues. V shed 4 bases, J shed 2 bases, and the junction held 7 bases outside the gene matches. Per the germline V gene, CDR1 is SGHNT and CDR2 is YYREEE (reference sequence). Here the CDR3 DNA reads TGTGCCAGCAGCATTCAGGGGGCTACACAAGAGACCCAGTACTTC. Protein sequence: CASSIQGATQETQYF.

The genes are TRBV28 and TRBJ1-2; 7 bases agree with TRBD1. Germline V gene sequence: CDR1 MDHEN, CDR2 SYDVKM. The trim removed 6 bases at V and 1 base at J, leaving 17 bases unmatched. CDR3 length equals 18 residues. The CDR3 reads CASRKYRGANTRNYGYTF. CDR3 nucleotides: TGTGCCAGCAGGAAGTACAGGGGCGCAAACACCCGTAACTATGGCTACACCTTC.

The table lists this clonotype with a few counts. The chain recombines TRBV6-1 with TRBJ1-1; 7 bases fit TRBD1. V was clipped by 6 bases and J by 2 bases; unmatched bases: 6. CDR1 and CDR2 from the germline V gene are MNHNS and SASEGT. This CDR3 is built from 14 residues. The CDR3 loop reads CASRAGQLNTEAFF. In DNA, the CDR3 is TGTGCCAGCAGGGCGGGACAGCTTAACACTGAAGCTTTCTTT.

Comment on this clonotype: With a much larger clone just one base away, this may be a read error. Here the CDR3 omits its conserved ending phenylalanine or tryptophan, so a read error is the likely source. The chain recombines TRBV7-2 with TRBJ2-1; 14 bases line up with TRBD2. CDR1 is SGHTA, CDR2 FQGNSA, per germline. CDR3 length: 16 amino acids. Trimming took 5 bases from V and 4 from J; bases not matched to a gene: 4. The CDR3 loop is CASSLGLAGGYNEQFC. The DNA of the CDR3 is TGTGCCAGCAGCCTAGGACTAGCGGGGGGTTACAATGAGCAGTTCTGC.

Of note for this clonotype: The germline gene is not matched at one end of the junction; a read error may be the cause. This chain uses TRBV10-3 with TRBJ2-3, with D perhaps matching TRBD2 (6 bases). Per germline, CDR1 ENHRY and CDR2 SYGVKD. The CDR3 covers 15 residues. The CDR3 region is CAINPGVADTNTQYF. Here the CDR3 DNA reads TGTGCCATCAATCCCGGGGTAGCGGACACAAATACGCAGTATTTT.

This clonotype was counted many times. The junction departs from germline at one end; a sequencing error may be responsible. The CDR3 sequence is CASSLVAGGYNEQFF. CDR3 nucleotides: TGTGCCAGCAGCTTAGTCGCGGGAGGCTACAATGAGCAGTTCTTC. V gene TRBV5-1 combines with J gene TRBJ2-1; 8 bases are a match to TRBD2. This CDR3 is 15 amino acids long. Per the germline V gene, CDR1 is SGHRS and CDR2 is YFSETQ.